This entry features one TCR beta chain sequence. Its antigen has not been determined. Base-call qualities are not available, and no considerably larger clone is one nucleotide away. This record belongs to a study of CD4 T cell repertoires in COVID-19 (dated by TCRdb to the early 2020s). General notes on the study: For cross-reactivity analysis, CFSE-low cells were expanded with IL-2 for nine to ten days and were then relabeled and restimulated with spike proteins from other coronaviruses. The study characterized naturally processed CD4+ T cell responses to SARS-CoV-2 spike and nucleoprotein in COVID-19-recovered individuals, using TCR Vbeta sequencing to assess clonal composition. In three recovered individuals, the TCR Vbeta repertoire of SARS-CoV-2-reactive T cells was analyzed at the subset level.

Read against the paper, the sample's time point label means: sample from a COVID-19-recovered individual after infection. The donors were patients who had recovered from mild-to-severe COVID-19. Uncultured memory T cell samples were subjected to sequencing directly after ex vivo isolation. From peripheral blood mononuclear cells, the researchers isolated CD4+ total memory, central memory, effector memory and circulating T follicular helper cells. Preparation of the library involved the immunoSEQ multiplex PCR assay. As for how the authors treated the data: The Chao-Jaccard similarity index and counts of shared clonotypes were used to quantify repertoire overlap between subsets. Entries here come from immuneACCESS through TCRdb and include only in-frame sequences with V and J called. Some clones fail to appear in such tables; in the studies checked, an unresolved V gene covers under half of the shortfall, and the cause of the remainder is unknown. V, J and clone size reflect that table, while D and trimming were determined from the DNA. The sample yields fewer than 100,000 clones; about 83% were counted once. Roughly 0.6% of the sample is in the top ten clones.

Here is what the overall study found, with its caveats: Several of the most expanded SARS-CoV-2-reactive clonotypes were shared between two or all three memory subsets, suggesting intraclonal diversification. Between about 6 and 26% of SARS-CoV-2 clonotypes were also found in SARS-CoV and/or HKU1 spike-stimulated secondary cultures, consistent with cross-reactivity.

Trimmed from V: 5 bases; trimmed from J: 4 bases; junction bases lacking a gene match: 6. The CDR3 starts with the cysteine, ends with the phenylalanine, and has 14 residues. CDR3 DNA only is kept here, 42 bases in frame from base 1. Per the germline V gene, SGHTA is the CDR1 and FQGNSA is the CDR2. Sequences were derived from CD4+ T cells from peripheral blood, sampled after recovery from COVID-19. The chain links TRBV7-2 with TRBJ2-3; TRBD1 agrees with 7 junctional bases. The clonotype originates from a human donor who had COVID-19. At the DNA level, the sequence is TGTGCCAGCAGCCATGGACAGGAGGCAGATACGCAGTATTTT. It specifies CASSHGQEADTQYF.